This TCR beta chain was identified in a study of T cell repertoires in cytomegalovirus infection. CDR3 size: 14 residues. For this clonotype: The junction departs from the called germline gene at one end, perhaps through a read error.

TCRdb reprocessed the reads via MiXCR and lists one record per CDR3 protein. The sample includes 500,000 or so distinct CDR3 sequences, about 15% of them seen just once. This TCR derives from a human donor in good health (CMV status not recorded). Some clones in this sample may be carry-over from other donors' samples. Sequenced input: CD8+ T cells from PBMCs. This chain uses TRBV7-1 with TRBJ1-2; tentative D call: TRBD1 (6 bases). TRBV7-1 is designated an ORF whose function remains uncertain. The CDR3 DNA sequence: TGTGCCAGCAGCCCAGGAGGGGGGAACTATGGATACTCCTTC. Translation gives CASSPGGGNYGYSF.